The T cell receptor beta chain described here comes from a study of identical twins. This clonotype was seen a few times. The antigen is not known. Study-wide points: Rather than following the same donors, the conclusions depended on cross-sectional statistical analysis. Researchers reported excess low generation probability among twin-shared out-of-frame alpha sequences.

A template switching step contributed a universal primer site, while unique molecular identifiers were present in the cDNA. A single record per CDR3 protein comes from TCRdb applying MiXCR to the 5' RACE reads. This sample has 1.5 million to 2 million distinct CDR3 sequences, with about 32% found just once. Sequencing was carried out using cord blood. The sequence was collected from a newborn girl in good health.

CDR3 in amino acids: CAISERPTSNTEAFF. Here the CDR3 DNA reads TGTGCCATCAGTGAAAGGCCAACCTCGAACACTGAAGCTTTCTTT. The chain employs TRBV10-3 and TRBJ1-1, with D unresolved. This CDR3 region has 15 residues. Germline loops: CDR1 ENHRY, CDR2 SYGVKD. V lost 3 bases and J lost 1, with 12 bases in between.